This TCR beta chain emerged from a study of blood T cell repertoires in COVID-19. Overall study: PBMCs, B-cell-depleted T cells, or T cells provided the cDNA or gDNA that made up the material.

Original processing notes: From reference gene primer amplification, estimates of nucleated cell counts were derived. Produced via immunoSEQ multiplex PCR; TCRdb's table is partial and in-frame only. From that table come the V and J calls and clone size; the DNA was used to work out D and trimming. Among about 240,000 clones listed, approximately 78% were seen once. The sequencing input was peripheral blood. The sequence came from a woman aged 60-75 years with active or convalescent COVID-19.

CDR3 protein: CASSLTGGRYSNQPQHF. CDR3 bases: TGTGCCAGCAGCCTGACAGGGGGCCGTTATAGCAATCAGCCCCAGCATTTT. The genes are TRBV7-6 and TRBJ1-5; 10 nucleotides match TRBD1. J was trimmed by 0 bases and V by 5 bases; bases with no gene match: 7. The CDR3 consists of 17 residues. CDR1 and CDR2 from the germline V gene are SGHVS and FNYEAQ.